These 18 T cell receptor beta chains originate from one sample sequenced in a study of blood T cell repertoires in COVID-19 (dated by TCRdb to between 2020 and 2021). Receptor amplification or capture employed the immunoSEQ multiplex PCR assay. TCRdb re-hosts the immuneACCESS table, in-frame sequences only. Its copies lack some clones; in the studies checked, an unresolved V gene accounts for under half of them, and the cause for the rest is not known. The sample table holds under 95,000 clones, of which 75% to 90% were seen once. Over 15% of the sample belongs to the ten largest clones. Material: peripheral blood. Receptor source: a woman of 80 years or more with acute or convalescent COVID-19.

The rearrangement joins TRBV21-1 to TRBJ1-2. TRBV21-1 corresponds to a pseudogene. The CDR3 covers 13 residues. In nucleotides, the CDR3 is TGTGCCAGCGATCCTCTGGGAGGCTATGGCTACACCTTC. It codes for CASDPLGGYGYTF.

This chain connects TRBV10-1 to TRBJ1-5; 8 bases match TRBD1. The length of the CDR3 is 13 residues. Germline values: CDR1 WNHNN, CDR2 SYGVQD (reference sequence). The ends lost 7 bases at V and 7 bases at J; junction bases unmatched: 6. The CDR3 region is CASTRQGLQPQHF. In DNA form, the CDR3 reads TGCGCCAGCACCAGACAGGGGTTACAGCCCCAGCATTTT.

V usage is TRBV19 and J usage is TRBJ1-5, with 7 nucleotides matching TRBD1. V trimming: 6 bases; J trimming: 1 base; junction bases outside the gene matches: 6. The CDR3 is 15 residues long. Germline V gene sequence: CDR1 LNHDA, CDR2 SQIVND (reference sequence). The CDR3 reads CASSLYRGSNQPQHF. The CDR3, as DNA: TGTGCCAGTAGCTTATACAGGGGAAGCAATCAGCCCCAGCATTTT. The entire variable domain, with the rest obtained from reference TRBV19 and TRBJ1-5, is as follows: DGGITQSPKYLFRKEGQNVTLSCEQNLNHDAMYWYRQDPGQGLRLIYYSQIVNDFQKGDIAEGYSVSREKKESFPLTVTSAQKNPTAFYLCASSLYRGSNQPQHFGDGTRLSIL.

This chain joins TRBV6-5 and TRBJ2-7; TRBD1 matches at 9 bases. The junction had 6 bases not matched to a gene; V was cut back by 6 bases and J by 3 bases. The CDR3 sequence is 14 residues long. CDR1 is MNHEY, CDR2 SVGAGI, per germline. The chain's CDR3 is CASSAGDRVYEQYF. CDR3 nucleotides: TGTGCCAGCAGCGCCGGGGACAGGGTCTACGAGCAGTACTTC.

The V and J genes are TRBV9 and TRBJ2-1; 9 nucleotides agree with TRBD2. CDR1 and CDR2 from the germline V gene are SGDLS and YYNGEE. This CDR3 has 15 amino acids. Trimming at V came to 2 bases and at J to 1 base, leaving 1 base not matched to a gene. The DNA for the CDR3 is TGTGCCAGCAGCGTTAGCGGGGGTTCCTACAATGAGCAGTTCTTC. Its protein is CASSVSGGSYNEQFF.

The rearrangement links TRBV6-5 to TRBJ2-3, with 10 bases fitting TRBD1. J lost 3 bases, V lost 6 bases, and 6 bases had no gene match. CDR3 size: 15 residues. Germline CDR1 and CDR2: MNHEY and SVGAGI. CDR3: CASSRTGQGTDTQYF. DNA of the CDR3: TGTGCCAGCAGCCGAACGGGACAGGGGACAGATACGCAGTATTTT.

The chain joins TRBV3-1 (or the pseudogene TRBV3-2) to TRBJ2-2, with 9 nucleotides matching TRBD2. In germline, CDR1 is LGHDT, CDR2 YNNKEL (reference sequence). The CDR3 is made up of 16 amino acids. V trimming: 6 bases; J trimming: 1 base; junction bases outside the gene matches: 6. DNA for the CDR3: TGTGCCAGCAGTCGCGGGGGGGCCAGGAACACCGGGGAGCTGTTTTTT. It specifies CASSRGGARNTGELFF.

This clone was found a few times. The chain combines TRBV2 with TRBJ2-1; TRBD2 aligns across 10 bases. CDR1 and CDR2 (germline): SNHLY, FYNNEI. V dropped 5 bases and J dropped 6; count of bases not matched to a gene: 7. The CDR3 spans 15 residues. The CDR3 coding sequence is TGTGCCAGCAGTTCCGCGGGACTAGCGAGCAATGAGCAGTTCTTC. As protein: CASSSAGLASNEQFF. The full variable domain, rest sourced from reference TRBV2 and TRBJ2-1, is EPEVTQTPSHQVTQMGQEVILRCVPISNHLYFYWYRQILGQKVEFLVSFYNNEISEKSEIFDDQFSVERPDGSNFTLKIRSTKLEDSAMYFCASSSAGLASNEQFFGPGTRLTVL.

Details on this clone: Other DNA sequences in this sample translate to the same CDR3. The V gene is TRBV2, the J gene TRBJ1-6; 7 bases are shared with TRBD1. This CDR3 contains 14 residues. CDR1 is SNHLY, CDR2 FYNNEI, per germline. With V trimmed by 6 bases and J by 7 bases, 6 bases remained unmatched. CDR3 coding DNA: TGTGCCAGCAGACAGGGGTTTGAAAATTCACCCCTCCACTTT. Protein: CASRQGFENSPLHF.

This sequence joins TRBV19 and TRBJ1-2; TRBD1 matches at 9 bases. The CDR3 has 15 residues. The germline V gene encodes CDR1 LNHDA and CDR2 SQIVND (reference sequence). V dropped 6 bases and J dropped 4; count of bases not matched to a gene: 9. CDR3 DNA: TGTGCCAGTAGATTACAGGGGGCGCTGGTCTATGGCTACACCTTC. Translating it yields CASRLQGALVYGYTF.

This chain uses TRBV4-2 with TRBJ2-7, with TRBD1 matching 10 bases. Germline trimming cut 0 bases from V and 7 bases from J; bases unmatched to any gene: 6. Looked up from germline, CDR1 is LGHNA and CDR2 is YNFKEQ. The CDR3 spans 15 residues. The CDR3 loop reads CASSQDGQGGREQYF. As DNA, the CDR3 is TGTGCCAGCAGCCAAGATGGACAGGGGGGAAGAGAGCAGTACTTC.

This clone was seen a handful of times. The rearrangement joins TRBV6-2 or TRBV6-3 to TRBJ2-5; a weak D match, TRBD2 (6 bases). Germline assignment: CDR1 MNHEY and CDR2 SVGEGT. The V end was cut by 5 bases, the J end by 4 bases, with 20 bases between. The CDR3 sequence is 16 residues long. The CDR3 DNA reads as TGTGCCAGCAGTCCCCGACTAGGGATGTCATTAGAGACCCAGTACTTC. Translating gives CASSPRLGMSLETQYF.

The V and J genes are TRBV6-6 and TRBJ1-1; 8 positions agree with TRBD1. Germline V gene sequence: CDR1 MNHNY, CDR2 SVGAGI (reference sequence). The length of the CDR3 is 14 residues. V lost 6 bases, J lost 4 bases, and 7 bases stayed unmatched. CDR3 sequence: CASSLPDRATEAFF. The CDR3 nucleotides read TGTGCCAGCAGCCTCCCGGACAGGGCCACTGAAGCTTTCTTT.

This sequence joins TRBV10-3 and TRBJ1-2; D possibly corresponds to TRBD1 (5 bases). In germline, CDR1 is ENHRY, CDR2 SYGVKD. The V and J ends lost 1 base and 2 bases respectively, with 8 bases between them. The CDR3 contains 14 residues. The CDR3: CAISEWGLNYGYTF. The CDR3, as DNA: TGTGCCATCAGTGAGTGGGGCCTGAACTATGGCTACACCTTC.

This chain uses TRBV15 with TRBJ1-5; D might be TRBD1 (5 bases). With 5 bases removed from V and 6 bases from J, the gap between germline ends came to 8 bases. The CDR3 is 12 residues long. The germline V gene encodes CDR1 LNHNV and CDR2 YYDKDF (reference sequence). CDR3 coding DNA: TGTGCCACCAGCCCGGGGGGTCAGCCCCAGCATTTT. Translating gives CATSPGGQPQHF. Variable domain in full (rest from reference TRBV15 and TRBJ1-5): DAMVIQNPRYQVTQFGKPVTLSCSQTLNHNVMYWYQQKSSQAPKLLFHYYDKDFNNEADTPDNFQSRRPNTSFCFLDIRSPGLGDTAMYLCATSPGGQPQHFGDGTRLSIL.

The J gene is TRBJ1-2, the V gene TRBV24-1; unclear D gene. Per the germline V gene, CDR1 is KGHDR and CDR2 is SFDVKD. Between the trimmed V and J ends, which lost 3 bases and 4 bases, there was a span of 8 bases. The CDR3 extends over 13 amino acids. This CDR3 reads CATSDGLSYGYTF. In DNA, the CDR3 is TGTGCCACCAGTGATGGCCTTTCCTATGGCTACACCTTC.

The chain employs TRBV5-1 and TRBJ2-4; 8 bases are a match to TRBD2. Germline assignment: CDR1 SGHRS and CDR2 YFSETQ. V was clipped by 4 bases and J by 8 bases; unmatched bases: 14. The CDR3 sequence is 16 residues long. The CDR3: CASSPRGAGVVDIQYF. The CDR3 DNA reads TGCGCCAGCAGCCCCCGTGGAGCGGGGGTGGTAGACATTCAGTACTTC.

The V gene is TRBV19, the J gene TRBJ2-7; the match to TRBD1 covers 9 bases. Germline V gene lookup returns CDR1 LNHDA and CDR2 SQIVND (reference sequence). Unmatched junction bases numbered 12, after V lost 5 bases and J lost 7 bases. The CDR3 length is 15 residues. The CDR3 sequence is CASSSRDRASGEQYF. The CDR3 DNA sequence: TGTGCCAGTAGTTCCCGGGACAGGGCGAGCGGTGAGCAGTACTTC.